This T cell receptor (beta chain) is drawn from a study of T cell repertoires in cytomegalovirus infection. For the study at large: The study used recently identified HLA-C-restricted and well-studied HLA-B-restricted CMV epitopes. The public TCR beta signatures pointed to both CMV infection and matching HLA type. Study findings and constraints: HLA-C-restricted CMV clonotypes gave the most frequent clonotype in two of eight donors. Summed frequency of public TCR beta families distinguished CMV carriers with the relevant HLA.

Many counts were recorded for this clonotype. The antigen is unknown. TCRdb re-called the reads with MiXCR, one entry per CDR3 protein. The data contain some 350,000 distinct CDR3 sequences, about 27% of them singletons. CDR1 is MNHEY and CDR2 is SVGAGI in the germline V gene. CDR3 length: 20 amino acids. Trimming left V 0 bases short and J 0 bases short, with 18 bases between. Sequenced material: cultured PBMCs, taken from culture after CMV antigen stimulation. The chain joins TRBV6-5 to TRBJ2-6, with D tentatively TRBD1 (6 bases). The sequence derives from a human donor in good health (CMV status not recorded). Some clones in this sample may be carry-over from other donors' samples. Here the CDR3 reads CASSYSQGPGRLSGANVLTF. The CDR3 bases are TGTGCCAGCAGTTACTCACAGGGACCGGGACGTCTCTCTGGGGCCAACGTCCTGACTTTC.